The 27 T cell receptor beta chains reported below all come from one sample, sequenced in a study of T cell responses to AZD1222 COVID-19 vaccine. Only in-frame clones appear in the TCRdb table, and some are missing; sequencing was by immunoSEQ multiplex PCR. The sample consists of 17,000 or so clones, over 85% of them appearing once. Sequenced material: peripheral blood, taken 28 days after the second AZD1222 dose. These receptors were taken from an adult who received the AZD1222 COVID-19 vaccine.

The chain uses TRBV6-1 and TRBJ1-2; D unclear. The V gene lost 0 bases and the J gene lost 4 bases, with 15 bases spanning the gap. This CDR3 is built from 16 residues. Per germline, CDR1 MNHNS and CDR2 SASEGT. CDR3 coding DNA: TGTGCCAGCAGTGAAGCCGCGGGGATAAGTACCTATGGCTACACCTTC. Translation: CASSEAAGISTYGYTF.

In this sample, this clone turned up a few times. V usage is TRBV6-5 and J usage is TRBJ1-5, with D perhaps matching TRBD1 (5 bases). This CDR3 spans 14 amino acids. Deletions cut 5 bases from V and 3 bases from J, with 11 bases between. Germline V lookup: CDR1 MNHEY, CDR2 SVGAGI. CDR3 DNA sequence: TGTGCCAGCAGTCCCGGGACCCTCAATCAGCCCCAGCATTTT. Translated: CASSPGTLNQPQHF.

The gene calls are TRBV7-2 and TRBJ1-1; no clear D. V was pared by 5 bases and J by 6 bases, with 16 bases between. Germline V lookup: CDR1 SGHTA, CDR2 FQGNSA. The CDR3 extends over 14 amino acids. The CDR3 DNA follows: TGTGCCAGCAGCCCTGCGTGGCCTTCCTCTGAAGCTTTCTTT. As protein: CASSPAWPSSEAFF.

The rearrangement links TRBV27 to TRBJ1-2; D perhaps matches TRBD1 (5 bases). This CDR3 has 18 amino acids. CDR1 is MNHEY, CDR2 SMNVEV, per germline (reference sequence). Trimming left V 8 bases short and J 0 bases short, with 25 bases between. In nucleotides, the CDR3 is TGTGCCAGCCGAACGACCGGGGCTACGCCTGCTTCTAACTATGGCTACACCTTC. Amino acids: CASRTTGATPASNYGYTF.

The J gene is TRBJ2-3, the V gene TRBV7-9; 10 bases match TRBD2. Looked up from germline, CDR1 is SEHNR and CDR2 is FQNEAQ (reference sequence). V lost 3 bases and J lost 5; bases outside the gene matches: 2. The CDR3 covers 14 residues. CDR3 DNA: TGTGCCAGCAGCTTCTCTAGCGGGGGAGATACGCAGTATTTT. Translating gives CASSFSSGGDTQYF.

The chain joins TRBV6-5 to TRBJ2-1; 8 nucleotides align to TRBD2. The CDR3 consists of 14 residues. The germline CDR1 and CDR2 sequences are MNHEY and SVGAGI. V shed 2 bases, J shed 7 bases, and the junction held 4 bases outside the gene matches. The CDR3 region is CASSYDREGNEQFF. CDR3 DNA: TGTGCCAGCAGTTACGATCGGGAGGGGAATGAGCAGTTCTTC.

The J gene is TRBJ2-3, the V gene TRBV9; 7 bases are a match to TRBD2. Per germline, CDR1 SGDLS and CDR2 YYNGEE. The CDR3 has 18 amino acids. The trim removed 2 bases at V and 0 bases at J, leaving 12 bases unmatched. In DNA, the CDR3 is TGTGCCAGCAGCGTGCCCAAACGGCGGGGGAGAAGCACAGATACGCAGTATTTT. Translating it yields CASSVPKRRGRSTDTQYF.

The chain has TRBV4-1 and TRBJ2-3; D uncertain. The CDR3 has 16 residues. V was clipped by 0 bases and J by 8 bases, with 18 bases between them. Germline V lookup: CDR1 MGHRA, CDR2 YSYEKL. CDR3 sequence: CASSQEGRSSMGTQYF. Written as DNA, the CDR3 is TGCGCCAGCAGCCAAGAGGGTAGGAGCTCTATGGGTACGCAGTATTTT.

This sequence joins TRBV6-5 and TRBJ2-2; D unresolved. The V and J ends lost 7 bases and 5 bases respectively, with 17 bases between them. The CDR3 covers 15 residues. Looked up from germline, CDR1 is MNHEY and CDR2 is SVGAGI. CDR3 in DNA: TGTGCCAGCACTATTATGGCGGCGGCGACCGGGGAGCTGTTTTTT. Amino acid sequence: CASTIMAAATGELFF.

The chain combines TRBV11-2 with TRBJ2-3; 7 bases fit TRBD1. The junction had 6 bases not matched to a gene; V was cut back by 8 bases and J by 1 base. The germline CDR1 and CDR2 sequences are SGHAT and FQNNGV. The CDR3 is 14 residues long. DNA of the CDR3: TGTGCCAGCGCTGGACAGGCAGGCACAGATACGCAGTATTTT. Translating it yields CASAGQAGTDTQYF.

The chain is built from TRBV2 and TRBJ1-1; D is undetermined. V dropped 5 bases and J dropped 3 bases, with 10 bases sitting between them. The CDR3 contains 13 residues. CDR1 and CDR2 from the germline V gene are SNHLY and FYNNEI. The CDR3 is CASSRLLDTEAFF. The DNA for the CDR3 is TGTGCCAGCAGTCGGTTGTTGGACACTGAAGCTTTCTTT.

This chain connects TRBV2 to TRBJ1-2; D unresolved. Germline lookup yields CDR1 SNHLY and CDR2 FYNNEI. Deletions cut 9 bases from V and 3 bases from J, with 11 bases between. CDR3 size: 12 residues. CDR3 nucleotide sequence: TGTGCCAGTACCGAAACCCACTATGGCTACACCTTC. The encoded protein is CASTETHYGYTF.

The chain carries TRBV11-3 and TRBJ2-1; D assignment may be TRBD1 or TRBD2 (6 bases each). Germline lookup yields CDR1 SGHNT and CDR2 YENEEA. This CDR3 has 16 residues. V dropped 3 bases and J dropped 2 bases, with 14 bases sitting between them. This CDR3 reads CASSFRPGAPYNEQFF. For the CDR3, the DNA is TGTGCCAGCAGCTTCCGGCCGGGGGCTCCCTACAATGAGCAGTTCTTC.

This clone was recorded once. This chain connects TRBV6-5 to TRBJ1-1, with D tentatively TRBD1 (5 bases). V lost 0 bases and J lost 6, with 11 bases in between. Germline V gene data show CDR1 as MNHEY and CDR2 as SVGAGI. This CDR3 region has 14 residues. CDR3 coding DNA: TGTGCCAGCAGTTACTCGAGGGGAAGCGCTGAAGCTTTCTTT. The encoded protein is CASSYSRGSAEAFF.

The gene calls are TRBV5-4 and TRBJ1-6, with D uncertain. Germline CDR1 SGHNT, CDR2 YYREEE (reference sequence). There are 14 residues in the CDR3. V lost 3 bases, J lost 10 bases, and 14 bases lay in between. The CDR3 region is CASSSITVGSPLHF. As DNA, the CDR3 is TGTGCCAGCAGCTCCATAACGGTCGGCTCACCCCTCCACTTT. The entire variable domain, with the rest obtained from reference TRBV5-4 and TRBJ1-6, is as follows: ETGVTQSPTHLIKTRGQQVTLRCSSQSGHNTVSWYQQALGQGPQFIFQYYREEENGRGNFPPRFSGLQFPNYSSELNVNALELDDSALYLCASSSITVGSPLHFGNGTRLTVT.

This chain joins TRBV24-1 and TRBJ2-3; D remains unclear. The V gene lost 6 bases and the J gene lost 1 base, with 7 bases spanning the gap. The germline gives CDR1 KGHDR, CDR2 SFDVKD. The CDR3 loop spans 13 amino acids. The CDR3, as DNA: TGTGCCACCAGTCTCTCGGGCACAGATACGCAGTATTTT. The encoded protein is CATSLSGTDTQYF.

CDR3 sequence reads: CSVVGVDEQYF. CDR3 nucleotides: TGCAGCGTTGTCGGGGTCGACGAGCAGTACTTC. This chain uses TRBV29-1 with TRBJ2-7; tentative D call: TRBD2 (5 bases). Germline V gene data show CDR1 as SQVTM and CDR2 as ANQGSEA. V lost 4 bases to trimming and J lost 5 bases, with 9 bases between them. The CDR3 runs to 11 residues.

This chain links TRBV19 with TRBJ2-2; 10 nucleotides match TRBD2. The CDR3 is made up of 15 amino acids. Per the germline V gene, CDR1 is LNHDA and CDR2 is SQIVND (reference sequence). V shed 6 bases and J 5 bases; nucleotides not matched to a gene: 6. The CDR3 region has the DNA TGTGCCAGTAGCAGCGGGAGGGCGGGGACCGGGGAGCTGTTTTTT. Residues: CASSSGRAGTGELFF.

V is TRBV5-4 and J is TRBJ1-3; D unresolved. Germline CDR1 and CDR2: SGHNT and YYREEE (reference sequence). V was pared by 4 bases and J by 0 bases, with 11 bases between. This CDR3 is built from 15 residues. The CDR3: CASSPDGFSGNTIYF. CDR3 sequence (DNA): TGTGCCAGCAGCCCCGACGGCTTCTCTGGAAACACCATATATTTT.

This rearrangement joins TRBV12-3 or TRBV12-4 to TRBJ2-1, with D possibly matching TRBD2 (5 bases). The length of the CDR3 is 12 residues. V was clipped by 6 bases and J by 10 bases, with 13 bases between them. CDR3 sequence reads: CASRPGGGEQFF. CDR3 nucleotide sequence: TGTGCCAGCAGACCTGGTGGCGGGGAGCAGTTCTTC.

The chain employs TRBV5-1 and TRBJ2-1; 7 positions match TRBD2. The CDR3 has 15 residues. Trimming removed 3 bases from V and 4 bases from J; junction bases left unmatched: 7. Per germline, CDR1 SGHRS and CDR2 YFSETQ. The CDR3 loop reads CASSSDLAEYNEQFF. The DNA for the CDR3 is TGCGCCAGCAGCTCCGATCTAGCGGAATACAATGAGCAGTTCTTC.

The chain employs TRBV14 and TRBJ2-3, with a possible D match to TRBD1 (5 bases). The V end lost 0 bases, the J end lost 7 bases, and 17 bases lay between the germline ends. Per the germline V gene, CDR1 is SGHDN and CDR2 is FVKESK. The CDR3 has 16 amino acids. The CDR3 loop reads CASSQDLGRRGYTQYF. The DNA of the CDR3 is TGTGCCAGCAGCCAAGATCTGGGGCGAAGAGGCTATACGCAGTATTTT.

The gene calls are TRBV29-1 and TRBJ1-1; TRBD1 agrees at 7 bases. With 7 bases clipped from V and 0 bases from J, the junction kept 5 bases outside the gene matches. The CDR3 has 13 residues. The germline V gene encodes CDR1 SQVTM and CDR2 ANQGSEA. CDR3 sequence (DNA): TGCAGCGCCAGAGGACAGGTGAACACTGAAGCTTTCTTT. As protein: CSARGQVNTEAFF.

The V gene is TRBV21-1, the J gene TRBJ2-3; no check of the table's D call, TRBD1, against the DNA was made. TRBV21-1 is deemed a pseudogene. The CDR3 is 14 residues long. The CDR3 DNA sequence: TGTGCCAGCAGCAAAGACAGGGGACCAGATACGCAGTATTTT. Translation: CASSKDRGPDTQYF.

The chain combines TRBV6-5 with TRBJ2-3, with 8 bases that match TRBD1. The CDR3 is made up of 15 amino acids. Germline CDR1 reads MNHEY; CDR2 reads SVGAGI. The J segment lost 1 base and the V segment lost 5 bases, leaving 5 bases of the junction unmatched. The DNA for the CDR3 is TGTGCCAGCAGTCGGACAGGGCTGGGCACAGATACGCAGTATTTT. Its translation: CASSRTGLGTDTQYF.

The DNA for the CDR3 is TGTGCCAGCTTCGGACAGGGCATATACAATGAGCAGTTCTTC. Protein product: CASFGQGIYNEQFF. The chain recombines TRBV18 with TRBJ2-1; TRBD1 agrees at 8 bases. V lost 7 bases and J lost 4; bases outside the gene matches: 6. Germline V lookup: CDR1 KGHSH, CDR2 LQKENI. The CDR3 has 14 amino acids. The variable domain in full, completed from reference TRBV18 and TRBJ2-1, reads NAGVMQNPRHLVRRRGQEARLRCSPMKGHSHVYWYRQLPEEGLKFMVYLQKENIIDESGMPKERFSAEFPKEGPSILRIQQVVRGDSAAYFCASFGQGIYNEQFFGPGTRLTVL.

The chain combines TRBV2 with TRBJ2-2; D gene ambiguous. The CDR3 has 12 residues. Germline V gene lookup returns CDR1 SNHLY and CDR2 FYNNEI. V gave up 4 bases and J gave up 10 bases, with 10 bases separating them. The CDR3 nucleotides read TGTGCCAGCAGTGTTCGGGCGGAGGAGCTGTTTTTT. Its protein product is CASSVRAEELFF. The entire variable domain, with the rest obtained from reference TRBV2 and TRBJ2-2, is as follows: EPEVTQTPSHQVTQMGQEVILRCVPISNHLYFYWYRQILGQKVEFLVSFYNNEISEKSEIFDDQFSVERPDGSNFTLKIRSTKLEDSAMYFCASSVRAEELFFGEGSRLTVL.